The clone carrying this T cell receptor beta chain was seen a single time. Profiling relied on immunoSEQ multiplex PCR, and the TCRdb table lists in-frame clones only, not all of them. Of about 660,000 clones in the sample, 87% were seen once. Germline lookup yields CDR1 SGDLS and CDR2 YYNGEE. The CDR3 loop spans 14 amino acids. Trimming took off 0 bases at V and 8 bases at J, with 12 bases between the two ends. This specimen belongs to a study of shared T cell receptors in the human thymus. This same sample was also taken into another study, of human thymus T cells. That publication notes: The donors were infants in Finland with congenital heart defects, otherwise immunologically healthy. During corrective heart surgery, resections were taken, and the thymus tissue came from them. An apparent bias in V and J gene usage was seen in thymic and blood repertoires. Related research described strongly overlapping thymic repertoires in unrelated people.

The J gene is TRBJ1-5, the V gene TRBV9; D remains unclear. Sequenced sample: thymocytes. The TCR was taken from a boy under two years old with a congenital heart defect. The chain's CDR3 is CASSVGVEIEPQHF. In nucleotides, the CDR3 is TGTGCCAGCAGCGTAGGGGTGGAGATAGAGCCCCAGCATTTT.